Shown below are 5 T cell receptor beta chains from a single sample sequenced in a study of blood T cell repertoires in COVID-19. Here immunoSEQ multiplex PCR was the method, and the copy in TCRdb shows in-frame clones only, minus some. In the table there are tens of thousands of clones, around 91% of which are singletons. Specimen: peripheral blood. The receptors here all came from a woman aged 60 to 75 with active COVID-19.

For the CDR3, the DNA is TGTGCCAGCAGTGAATTTACAGGGCAGCCCCAGCATTTT. This gives the protein CASSEFTGQPQHF. The rearrangement uses TRBV6-1 and TRBJ1-5, with TRBD1 as a possible D gene (6 bases). The V and J ends lost 2 bases and 7 bases respectively, with 9 bases between them. Germline CDR1 is MNHNS and CDR2 is SASEGT. The CDR3 sequence is 13 residues long.

The rearrangement links TRBV28 to TRBJ2-7; TRBD2 is a possible D gene (6 bases). The CDR3 is made up of 12 amino acids. Looked up from germline, CDR1 is MDHEN and CDR2 is SYDVKM. V lost 6 bases to trimming and J lost 7 bases, with 13 bases between them. The CDR3 DNA follows: TGTGCCAGCAGACCGACCGGAGGGGAGCAGTACTTC. Its translation is CASRPTGGEQYF.

V gene TRBV5-1 combines with J gene TRBJ2-7, with D perhaps TRBD1 (6 bases). Trimming took off 0 bases at V and 1 base at J, with 11 bases between the two ends. The CDR3 loop spans 15 amino acids. Per germline, CDR1 SGHRS and CDR2 YFSETQ. CDR3 in DNA: TGCGCCAGCAGCTTGGGACAGGCTACATCCTACGAGCAGTACTTC. It is translated as CASSLGQATSYEQYF.

The chain combines TRBV6-2 or TRBV6-3 with TRBJ2-3, with D maybe TRBD2 (7 bases). CDR3 size: 15 residues. V was shortened by 5 bases and J by 0 bases, with 12 bases between the two germline ends. Germline loops: CDR1 MNHEY, CDR2 SVGEGT. The CDR3 region has the DNA TGTGCCAGCAGTCCCGGGGGGCCCAGCACAGATACGCAGTATTTT. Its protein product is CASSPGGPSTDTQYF.

The rearrangement links TRBV7-3 to TRBJ2-2; D may be TRBD2 (6 bases). Germline CDR1 is SGHTA and CDR2 is FQGTGA. The CDR3 runs to 13 residues. The germline V and J ends were trimmed by 5 bases and 7 bases, with 11 bases remaining between them. CDR3 in DNA: TGTGCCAGCAGCCCGGGGGTTGGCGGGGAGCTGTTTTTT. This gives the protein CASSPGVGGELFF.